The 17 T cell receptor beta chains given below trace back to one sample, sequenced in a study of T cells in Graves' hyperthyroidism and ophthalmopathy. Amplification of TCR beta CDR3 regions used RNA as the template. Primed by the HTBI set, a first-round RT-PCR was run on the TCR CDR3. TCRdb called the multiplex PCR reads again in MiXCR, with one record for every CDR3 protein. The table records under 350,000 distinct CDR3 sequences, less than 30% of them present only once. Sample: blood. The receptor source for this set is a man aged 40-49 years with Graves' hyperthyroidism that later progressed to Graves' ophthalmopathy.

This clonotype came up many times. This chain uses TRBV14 with TRBJ1-2; 11 nucleotides match TRBD1. Trimming removed 4 bases from V and 7 bases from J; junction bases left unmatched: 11. CDR1 and CDR2 from the germline V gene are SGHDN and FVKESK. This CDR3 is 16 amino acids long. The CDR3 nucleotides are TGTGCCAGCAGCCCCCTCCGGACAGGGGGCGTTGGTGGCTACACCTTC. Translated, it gives CASSPLRTGGVGGYTF.

Many counts were recorded for this clonotype. This sequence joins TRBV6-1 and TRBJ1-2, with TRBD1 as a possible D gene (6 bases). V lost 0 bases, J lost 5 bases, and 10 bases lay in between. This CDR3 has 14 amino acids. Germline values: CDR1 MNHNS, CDR2 SASEGT. The CDR3 spells CASSEAWRGYGYTF. For the CDR3, the DNA is TGTGCCAGCAGTGAAGCGTGGAGGGGGTATGGCTACACCTTC.

This clonotype was counted only a few times. The rearrangement links TRBV28 to TRBJ2-7; D gene uncertain. The germline V gene encodes CDR1 MDHEN and CDR2 SYDVKM. Deletions cut 7 bases from V and 9 bases from J, with 13 bases between. The CDR3 consists of 11 residues. CDR3 sequence (DNA): TGTGCCAGCAATATGGGTTTAGCGCAGTACTTC. This gives the protein CASNMGLAQYF. The entire variable domain, with the rest obtained from reference TRBV28 and TRBJ2-7, is as follows: DVKVTQSSRYLVKRTGEKVFLECVQDMDHENMFWYRQDPGLGLRLIYFSYDVKMKEKGDIPEGYSVSREKKERFSLILESASTNQTSMYLCASNMGLAQYFGPGTRLTVT.

This clonotype was found many times. The V gene is TRBV6-2 or TRBV6-3, the J gene TRBJ2-2; the D is unclear. Deletions cut 7 bases from V and 3 bases from J, with 9 bases between. This CDR3 comprises 13 residues. Germline values: CDR1 MNHEY, CDR2 SVGEGT. The CDR3 loop is CASTTLDTGELFF. CDR3 DNA sequence: TGTGCCAGCACCACTCTCGACACCGGGGAGCTGTTTTTT.

This clonotype came up many times. The chain has TRBV19 and TRBJ1-3; D call uncertain. Trimming stripped 5 bases from V and 0 bases from J, with 8 bases between. CDR1 and CDR2 from the germline V gene are LNHDA and SQIVND (reference sequence). There are 14 residues in the CDR3. For the CDR3, the DNA is TGTGCCAGTAGTGATCAAAGCTCTGGAAACACCATATATTTT. It codes for CASSDQSSGNTIYF.

This clonotype was detected ten times or more. The chain is built from TRBV10-3 and TRBJ2-5, with 10 positions matching TRBD1. Germline assignment: CDR1 ENHRY and CDR2 SYGVKD. The V gene end was trimmed by 6 bases and the J gene end by 7 bases; junction bases not matched to a gene: 8. This CDR3 is built from 14 residues. CDR3 bases: TGTGCCATCAGAACGGACAGGGACAGGGGGACCCAGTACTTC. Translating it yields CAIRTDRDRGTQYF.

The chain employs TRBV11-1 and TRBJ1-2, with 8 bases identical to TRBD1. CDR1 is SGHAT and CDR2 is FQDESV in the germline V gene (reference sequence). This CDR3 has 14 residues. J gave up 8 bases and V 5 bases, and 10 bases lay outside the gene matches. CDR3 sequence: CASSPGQATGGYTF. In DNA form, the CDR3 reads TGTGCCAGCAGCCCGGGACAGGCGACTGGCGGCTACACCTTC.

This clonotype has ten or more counts. The chain is built from TRBV10-1 and TRBJ2-5; TRBD1 aligns across 8 bases. With V trimmed by 11 bases and J by 0 bases, 14 bases remained unmatched. CDR3 length: 16 residues. Per the germline V gene, CDR1 is WNHNN and CDR2 is SYGVQD (reference sequence). The CDR3 sequence is CAATNRQGTYQETQYF. CDR3 sequence (DNA): TGCGCCGCCACAAACAGACAGGGGACATACCAAGAGACCCAGTACTTC.

This clonotype has ten or more counts. The rearrangement uses TRBV14 and TRBJ2-7; D is tentatively TRBD1 or TRBD2 (5 bases each). Between the trimmed V and J ends, which lost 3 bases and 3 bases, there was a span of 30 bases. CDR1 is SGHDN, CDR2 FVKESK, per germline. The CDR3 has 20 amino acids. The CDR3: CASSQTSRGYQEGFLYEQYF. CDR3 bases: TGTGCCAGCAGCCAGACCTCACGGGGCTACCAAGAGGGATTTCTCTACGAGCAGTACTTC. Variable domain in full (rest from reference TRBV14 and TRBJ2-7): EAGVTQFPSHSVIEKGQTVTLRCDPISGHDNLYWYRRVMGKEIKFLLHFVKESKQDESGMPNNRFLAERTGGTYSTLKVQPAELEDSGVYFCASSQTSRGYQEGFLYEQYFGPGTRLTVT.

The count of this clonotype is one. The chain's CDR3 is CASNPSNQPQHF. The CDR3 region has the DNA TGTGCCAGCAACCCGAGCAATCAGCCCCAGCATTTT. The chain couples TRBV28 to TRBJ1-5; no clear D gene. The germline CDR1 and CDR2 sequences are MDHEN and SYDVKM. V was pared by 7 bases and J by 1 base, with 5 bases between. This CDR3 contains 12 residues.

In this sample, this clonotype turned up many times. J is TRBJ2-7 and V is TRBV29-1; either TRBD1 or TRBD2 may supply D (6 bases each). V lost 5 bases to trimming and J lost 3 bases, with 20 bases between them. The CDR3 has 15 residues. CDR1 and CDR2 from the germline V gene are SQVTM and ANQGSEA. CDR3 amino acids: CSVLGGLFGDYEQYF. In DNA, the CDR3 is TGCAGCGTTTTAGGGGGACTGTTTGGGGACTACGAGCAGTACTTC.

This clonotype has ten or more counts. In DNA, the CDR3 is TGTGCCAGCAGTTACCGGACAGAATTGAACACTGAAGCTTTCTTT. Translation gives CASSYRTELNTEAFF. This chain uses TRBV6-5 with TRBJ1-1, with a possible D match to TRBD1 (6 bases). The V end lost 2 bases, the J end lost 0 bases, and 10 bases lay between the germline ends. CDR3 size: 15 residues. The germline gives CDR1 MNHEY, CDR2 SVGAGI.

This clonotype showed up many times. The chain carries TRBV2 and TRBJ1-1; D gene unclear. V lost 1 base to trimming and J lost 6 bases, with 9 bases between them. The germline V gene encodes CDR1 SNHLY and CDR2 FYNNEI. The CDR3 contains 13 residues. The CDR3 DNA follows: TGTGCCAGCAGTGAAGGGACGAAGGCTGAAGCTTTCTTT. Translated, it gives CASSEGTKAEAFF.

This clonotype was detected a few times. The V call is TRBV12-3 or TRBV12-4, the J call TRBJ2-7, with D perhaps assigned TRBD1 or TRBD2 (5 bases each). There are 19 residues in the CDR3. Trimming stripped 7 bases from V and 4 bases from J, with 32 bases between. The CDR3 region has the DNA TGTGCCAGCACTTCCGGGGCTAACTCACGGACTTCGGTCGCATACGAGCAGTACTTC. Translating gives CASTSGANSRTSVAYEQYF.

This clonotype was seen ten or more times. The chain uses TRBV7-2 and TRBJ1-6; D not resolved. The germline CDR1 and CDR2 sequences are SGHTA and FQGNSA. V lost 4 bases and J 7 bases, leaving 11 bases between the germline ends. The CDR3 totals 14 residues. The CDR3 DNA reads TGTGCCAGCAGCTCCAAGGCGGGAAATTCACCCCTCCACTTT. Translation gives CASSSKAGNSPLHF. Looking up the rest from reference TRBV7-2 and TRBJ1-6 gives the full variable domain: GAGVSQSPSNKVTEKGKDVELRCDPISGHTALYWYRQSLGQGLEFLIYFQGNSAPDKSGLPSDRFSAERTGGSVSTLTIQRTQQEDSAVYLCASSSKAGNSPLHFGNGTRLTVT.

In this sample, this clonotype turned up many times. This CDR3 reads CASSSWTESYEQYF. Written as DNA, the CDR3 is TGTGCCAGCAGCTCCTGGACAGAAAGCTACGAGCAGTACTTC. The V gene is TRBV11-1, the J gene TRBJ2-7; tentatively, D is TRBD1 (6 bases). The CDR3 sequence is 14 residues long. The V gene's germline CDR1 is SGHAT and CDR2 FQDESV (reference sequence). Trimming cost V 4 bases and J 3 bases, with 13 bases left between them.

The table lists this clonotype with many counts. The CDR3 region is CASRWGVRETQYF. The CDR3 nucleotides are TGTGCCAGCAGATGGGGGGTTCGGGAGACCCAGTACTTC. The rearrangement uses TRBV12-3 or TRBV12-4 and TRBJ2-5; perhaps TRBD2 as D (6 bases). The CDR3 length is 13 residues. Trimming took off 6 bases at V and 5 bases at J, with 13 bases between the two ends.